Sequencing of this TCR beta chain was carried out in a study of shared clonotypes between healthy human individuals. Remarks on this clone: The same CDR3 can be traced to other DNA sequences in this sample.

Trimming took off 3 bases at V and 0 bases at J, with 7 bases between the two ends. Germline CDR1 reads SGDLS; CDR2 reads YYNGEE. This CDR3 region has 14 residues. Execution of the assay was at deep level. Some clones are missing from TCRdb's copy, which holds only in-frame ones; the method was immunoSEQ multiplex PCR. The table has roughly 1 million clones, around 82% seen once. Recent vaccinations or acute infections were absent in the healthy HIV-negative adult donors. This TCR was sampled from a man aged 18 to 30 in good health. Some clones in this sample may be carry-over from other donors' samples. The chain is built from TRBV9 and TRBJ1-3, with D maybe TRBD1 (5 bases). The sample comprised memory CD4+ T cells from PBMCs. Specified subset: CD45RA-negative fraction. This chain's CDR3 is CASSAGGSGNTIYF. The CDR3 region has the DNA TGTGCCAGCAGCGCGGGGGGCTCTGGAAACACCATATATTTT. Together with reference TRBV9 and TRBJ1-3, the CDR3 gives the full variable domain: DSGVTQTPKHLITATGQRVTLRCSPRSGDLSVYWYQQSLDQGLQFLIQYYNGEERAKGNILERFSAQQFPDLHSELNLSSLELGDSALYFCASSAGGSGNTIYFGEGSWLTVV.